The clone carrying this T cell receptor (beta chain) was picked up a small number of times. Antigen specificity is unknown. The record originates from a study of spatial heterogeneity in lung cancer. Study at large: Where available, sequencing covered follow-up PBMC samples, taken at a median of about two years after resection.

TCRdb called the 5' RACE reads again in MiXCR, with one record for every CDR3 protein. The sample has roughly 46,000 distinct CDR3 sequences, around 11% seen once; the top ten hold roughly 32%. Overall study findings and caveats: Blood showed ubiquitous tumor TCRs more often at resection than at routine follow-up.

The time point denotes: blood at routine non-recurrence follow-up after resection. No cells were sorted before sequencing. The whole RNA sequenced was extracted from tumor, nontumor lung or frozen PBMC. CDR3 size: 13 residues. With 4 bases removed from V and 5 bases from J, the gap between germline ends came to 9 bases. CDR1 KGHDR and CDR2 SFDVKD come from the germline V gene. The clonotype originates from a male donor with early-stage non-small cell lung cancer. This chain uses TRBV24-1 with TRBJ2-3; D might be TRBD1 (6 bases). The sample consisted of PBMCs, taken at follow-up. CDR3 DNA sequence: TGTGCCACCAGTGAAGGGGGAGAAGATACGCAGTATTTT. Its translation is CATSEGGEDTQYF.